The clone carrying this T cell receptor beta chain was recorded a few times. The record originates from a study of PD-1 blockade in mismatch repair-deficient tumors. TCRdb keeps only in-frame clones here, not all; method: immunoSEQ multiplex PCR. The sample yields more than 85,000 clones, over 75% seen once. V shed 4 bases and J 2 bases; nucleotides not matched to a gene: 2. This CDR3 spans 13 amino acids. Germline V lookup: CDR1 SEHNR, CDR2 FQNEAQ (reference sequence). The chain combines TRBV7-9 with TRBJ2-7; TRBD2 agrees at 7 bases. The sequenced sample was peripheral blood, obtained 35 to 37 weeks after starting pembrolizumab. This receptor was identified in an adult with mismatch repair-deficient cancer. The CDR3 region has the DNA TGTGCCAGCAGCTCCGCGGGGGCCTACGAGCAGTACTTC. Its protein is CASSSAGAYEQYF.